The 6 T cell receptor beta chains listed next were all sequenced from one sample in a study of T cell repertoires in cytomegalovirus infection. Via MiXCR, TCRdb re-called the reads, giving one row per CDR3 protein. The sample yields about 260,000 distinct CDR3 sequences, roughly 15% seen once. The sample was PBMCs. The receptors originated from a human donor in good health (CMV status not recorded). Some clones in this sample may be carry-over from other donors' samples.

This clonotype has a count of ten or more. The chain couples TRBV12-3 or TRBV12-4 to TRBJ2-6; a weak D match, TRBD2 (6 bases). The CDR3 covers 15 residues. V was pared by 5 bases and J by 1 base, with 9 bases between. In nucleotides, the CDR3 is TGTGCCAGCAGTCAAGGAGGGTCTGGGGCCAACGTCCTGACTTTC. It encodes CASSQGGSGANVLTF.

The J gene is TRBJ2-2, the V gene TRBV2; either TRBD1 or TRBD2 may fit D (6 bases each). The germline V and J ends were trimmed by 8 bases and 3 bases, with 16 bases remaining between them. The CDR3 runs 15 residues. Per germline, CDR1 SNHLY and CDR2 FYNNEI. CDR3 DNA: TGTGCCAGCGGCCGATGGGGGGCCGACACCGGGGAGCTGTTTTTT. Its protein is CASGRWGADTGELFF.

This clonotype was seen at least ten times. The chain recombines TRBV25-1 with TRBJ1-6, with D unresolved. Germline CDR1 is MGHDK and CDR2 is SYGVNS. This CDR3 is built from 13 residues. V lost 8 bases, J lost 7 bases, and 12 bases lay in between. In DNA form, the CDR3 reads TGTGCCAGCGCCTTAGGAGGGAATTCACCCCTCCACTTT. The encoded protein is CASALGGNSPLHF.

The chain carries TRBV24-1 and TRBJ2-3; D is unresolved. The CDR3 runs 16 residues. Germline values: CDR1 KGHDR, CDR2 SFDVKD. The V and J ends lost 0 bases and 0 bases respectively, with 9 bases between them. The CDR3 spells CATSDLSDGSTDTQYF. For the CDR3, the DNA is TGTGCCACCAGTGATTTGTCGGACGGGAGCACAGATACGCAGTATTTT.

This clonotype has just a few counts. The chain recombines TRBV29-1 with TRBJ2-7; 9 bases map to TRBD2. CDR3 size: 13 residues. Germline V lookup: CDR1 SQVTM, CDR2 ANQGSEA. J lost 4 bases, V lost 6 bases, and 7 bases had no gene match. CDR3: CSVSAGGPYEQYF. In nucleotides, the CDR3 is TGCAGCGTCTCAGCGGGAGGACCTTACGAGCAGTACTTC.

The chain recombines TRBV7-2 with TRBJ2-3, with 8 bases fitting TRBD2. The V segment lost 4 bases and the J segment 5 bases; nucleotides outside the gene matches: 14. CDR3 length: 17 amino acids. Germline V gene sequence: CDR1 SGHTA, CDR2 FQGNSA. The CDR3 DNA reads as TGTGCCAGCAGCTCCAGCGTTCGGGGGGGGAGGGGAGATACGCAGTATTTT. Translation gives CASSSSVRGGRGDTQYF.